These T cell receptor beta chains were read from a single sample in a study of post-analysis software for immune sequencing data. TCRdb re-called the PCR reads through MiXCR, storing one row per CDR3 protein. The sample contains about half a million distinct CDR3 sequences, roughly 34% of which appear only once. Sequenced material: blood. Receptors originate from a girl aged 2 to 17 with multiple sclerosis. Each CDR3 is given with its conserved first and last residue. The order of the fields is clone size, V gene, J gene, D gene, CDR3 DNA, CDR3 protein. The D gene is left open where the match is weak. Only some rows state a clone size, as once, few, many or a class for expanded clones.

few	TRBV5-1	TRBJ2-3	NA	TGCGCCAGCGGGGGACGGAGCACAGATACGCAGTATTTT	CASGGRSTDTQYF
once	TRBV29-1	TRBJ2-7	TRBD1	TGCAGCGTTGAAGATCCAGGACAGGCCCTACGGAAGCAGTACTTC	CSVEDPGQALRKQYF
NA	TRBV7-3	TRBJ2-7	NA	TGTGCCAGCAGCTTAGGGAGGGGGCGGGGCGAGCAGTACTTC	CASSLGRGRGEQYF
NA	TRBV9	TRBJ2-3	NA	TGTGCCAGCAGCTCCCGTGGAAGGGTCTACACAGATACGCAGTATTTT	CASSSRGRVYTDTQYF
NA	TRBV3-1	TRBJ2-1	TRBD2	TGTGCCAGCAGCCAACTGACGGGGGGGAGCTCCTACAATGAGCAGTTCTTC	CASSQLTGGSSYNEQFF
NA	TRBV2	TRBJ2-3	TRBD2	TGTGCCAGCAGCGGCTTGGGACTAGGGAGGGATACGCAGTATTTT	CASSGLGLGRDTQYF
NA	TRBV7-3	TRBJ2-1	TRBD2	TGTGCCAGCAGCTTAAAAACTAGCGGGGGAGACAATGAGCAGTTCTTC	CASSLKTSGGDNEQFF
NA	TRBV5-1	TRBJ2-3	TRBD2	TGCGCCAGCAGCTTACCTAGCGGGGGTAGCACAGATACGCAGTATTTT	CASSLPSGGSTDTQYF
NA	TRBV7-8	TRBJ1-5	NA	TGTGCCAGCAGCTCCCTGTCGCATCAGCCCCAGCATTTT	CASSSLSHQPQHF
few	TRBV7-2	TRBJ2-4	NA	TGTGCCAGCAGCTTACAGGCCAAAAACATTCAGTACTTC	CASSLQAKNIQYF
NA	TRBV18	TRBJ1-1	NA	TGTGCCAGCCCATCTACCGACAGGAACACTGAAGCTTTCTTT	CASPSTDRNTEAFF
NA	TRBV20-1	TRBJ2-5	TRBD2	TGCAGTGCTAGCCTAGCGGGGGGGAGGCTAGAGACCCAGTACTTC	CSASLAGGRLETQYF
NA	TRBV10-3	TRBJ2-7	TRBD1	TGTGCCATCAGTGAGTCGGTCAGGGGGAGCGACGAGCAGTACTTC	CAISESVRGSDEQYF
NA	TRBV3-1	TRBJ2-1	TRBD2	TGTGCCAGCAGCCTTCTCAGCGGGGGGAATGAGCAGTTCTTC	CASSLLSGGNEQFF
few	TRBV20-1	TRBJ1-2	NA	TGCAGGGCCCCTGCCCCGGAGATCATGGGGGGCTACACCTTC	CRAPAPEIMGGYTF
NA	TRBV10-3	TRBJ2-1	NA	TGTGCCATCGGCCGAGCCGACGATGGCCACAATGAGCAGTTCTTC	CAIGRADDGHNEQFF
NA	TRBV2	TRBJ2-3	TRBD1	TGTGCCAGCAGTGGGGACAGCGAGACAGATACGCAGTATTTT	CASSGDSETDTQYF